Below, 3 T cell receptor beta chains from the same sample are listed, as sequenced in a study of blood T cell repertoires in COVID-19 (dated by TCRdb to 2018 to 2021). Libraries were built with the immunoSEQ multiplex PCR assay. TCRdb took this table from immuneACCESS and kept in-frame rearrangements with V and J called. Such tables lack part of the clones; where checked against another copy, unresolved V genes explain under half of the gap, and the rest is unexplained. A total of approximately 170,000 clones appear in this sample, about 87% of them only once. The leading ten clones occupy roughly 24% of the sample. Material for sequencing was peripheral blood. The receptors here all came from a man between 60 and 75 years old with acute or convalescent COVID-19.

There are a few counts of this clone. The genes are TRBV3-1 (or the pseudogene TRBV3-2) and TRBJ1-1; D ambiguous. From germline, CDR1 is LGHDT and CDR2 YNNKEL (reference sequence). V was cut by 4 bases and J by 1 base, with 10 bases left in between. The CDR3 is made up of 14 amino acids. CDR3 DNA: TGTGCCAGCAGCCTCTTGACTGGGAACACTGAAGCTTTCTTT. Translation gives CASSLLTGNTEAFF.

The rearrangement links TRBV30 to TRBJ1-5, with TRBD1 matching 10 bases. The CDR3 totals 14 residues. Losses at the gene ends were 4 bases for V and 6 bases for J; bases not matched to a gene: 6. CDR1 is GTSNPN and CDR2 is SVGIG in the germline V gene (reference sequence). The chain's CDR3 is CAWTRTGGIQPQHF. In DNA, the CDR3 is TGTGCCTGGACTCGGACAGGGGGGATTCAGCCCCAGCATTTT.

V and J are TRBV25-1 and TRBJ2-2, with 9 bases lining up with TRBD1. The CDR3 is 16 residues long. Per germline, CDR1 MGHDK and CDR2 SYGVNS. V lost 4 bases to trimming and J lost 4 bases; unmatched junction nucleotides: 7. This CDR3 reads CASSGRDREFTGELFF. The CDR3 nucleotides read TGTGCCAGCAGTGGCCGGGACAGGGAATTCACCGGGGAGCTGTTTTTT. The full variable domain, in which reference TRBV25-1 and TRBJ2-2 provide the parts outside the CDR3, is EADIYQTPRYLVIGTGKKITLECSQTMGHDKMYWYQQDPGMELHLIHYSYGVNSTEKGDLSSESTVSRIRTEHFPLTLESARPSHTSQYLCASSGRDREFTGELFFGEGSRLTVL.